This entry lists 19 T cell receptor beta chains sequenced from one sample in a study of blood T cell repertoires in COVID-19. Using immunoSEQ multiplex PCR, the repertoire was profiled, and TCRdb retains in-frame clones only, with some absent. The data show 230,000 or so clones, less than 90% seen once. Sample: peripheral blood. The origin of the receptors is a man in his forties with active or convalescent COVID-19.

This clone was seen a few times. The chain recombines TRBV2 with TRBJ2-7, with D possibly matching TRBD1 (5 bases). With 8 bases removed from V and 2 bases from J, the gap between germline ends came to 10 bases. This CDR3 contains 12 residues. In germline, CDR1 is SNHLY, CDR2 FYNNEI. In DNA form, the CDR3 reads TGTGCCAGCGGAAGACAGACCTACGAGCAGTACTTC. Translation: CASGRQTYEQYF.

The chain employs TRBV5-4 and TRBJ1-4; no reliable D call. Trimming removed 4 bases at V and 4 bases at J, with 11 bases between. The germline V gene encodes CDR1 SGHNT and CDR2 YYREEE (reference sequence). This CDR3 region has 14 residues. CDR3 amino acids: CASSLDSLNEKLFF. In nucleotides, the CDR3 is TGTGCCAGCAGCCTGGACTCCCTTAATGAAAAACTGTTTTTT.

In regard to this clone: The same CDR3 arises from other DNA sequences in this sample as well. V usage is TRBV29-1 and J usage is TRBJ2-5; D possibly corresponds to TRBD2 (7 bases). The CDR3 length is 13 residues. Germline V gene data show CDR1 as SQVTM and CDR2 as ANQGSEA. Deletions cut 1 base from V and 5 bases from J, with 11 bases between. This CDR3 reads CSVEVGGAETQYF. For the CDR3, the DNA is TGCAGCGTTGAAGTTGGGGGGGCCGAGACCCAGTACTTC.

About this clone itself: The same CDR3 also results from other DNA sequences found in this sample. The V call is TRBV7-9, the J call TRBJ2-1; 7 bases fit TRBD2. V lost 5 bases to trimming and J lost 0 bases; unmatched junction nucleotides: 4. This CDR3 has 15 residues. Per germline, CDR1 SEHNR and CDR2 FQNEAQ (reference sequence). In DNA form, the CDR3 reads TGTGCCAGCAGCCCAGCGGGAAGCTCCTACAATGAGCAGTTCTTC. Translated: CASSPAGSSYNEQFF.

This clone has only a few counts. This chain connects TRBV7-3 to TRBJ2-2; D is perhaps TRBD2 (5 bases). The ends were cut back, 2 bases at V and 2 bases at J, with 9 bases in the middle. The germline CDR1 and CDR2 sequences are SGHTA and FQGTGA. The CDR3 totals 15 residues. CDR3 residues: CASSLVEGNTGELFF. The CDR3 DNA reads TGTGCCAGCAGCTTAGTAGAGGGAAACACCGGGGAGCTGTTTTTT. Full variable domain (remainder filled in from reference TRBV7-3 and TRBJ2-2): GAGVSQTPSNKVTEKGKYVELRCDPISGHTALYWYRQSLGQGPEFLIYFQGTGAADDSGLPNDRFFAVRPEGSVSTLKIQRTERGDSAVYLCASSLVEGNTGELFFGEGSRLTVL.

This chain joins TRBV7-6 and TRBJ1-6; 7 bases are a match to TRBD1. Germline-derived CDR1 and CDR2 are SGHVS and FNYEAQ. The CDR3 length is 16 residues. V gave up 0 bases and J gave up 7 bases; unmatched junction bases: 6. CDR3 residues: CASSLAETGPNSPLHF. In nucleotides, the CDR3 is TGTGCCAGCAGCTTAGCCGAGACAGGGCCCAATTCACCCCTCCACTTT.

This rearrangement joins TRBV7-8 to TRBJ1-5, with a weak D call TRBD1 (5 bases). The V and J ends lost 0 bases and 1 base respectively, with 13 bases between them. The CDR3 spans 17 residues. Germline V CDR1 and CDR2: SGHVS, FQNEAQ. The CDR3 bases are TGTGCCAGCAGCTTAGCCCCCAAGGGGCGAAGCAATCAGCCCCAGCATTTT. Protein sequence: CASSLAPKGRSNQPQHF.

V is TRBV18 and J is TRBJ2-5; TRBD1 is a possible D gene (6 bases). This CDR3 contains 14 residues. Germline lookup yields CDR1 KGHSH and CDR2 LQKENI. Trimming took off 6 bases at V and 4 bases at J, with 15 bases between the two ends. The CDR3 nucleotides are TGTGCCAGCTCGCGACAGGTGGGTGGAGAGACCCAGTACTTC. It encodes CASSRQVGGETQYF.

J is TRBJ2-5 and V is TRBV28; TRBD1 agrees at 7 bases. Losses at the gene ends were 6 bases for V and 3 bases for J; bases not matched to a gene: 10. The CDR3 spans 15 residues. Per the germline V gene, CDR1 is MDHEN and CDR2 is SYDVKM. The CDR3 protein is CASRSGTETKETQYF. As DNA, the CDR3 is TGTGCCAGCAGATCCGGGACAGAAACTAAAGAGACCCAGTACTTC.

V is TRBV30 and J is TRBJ1-1, with D possibly TRBD1 on 6 matching bases. Trimming shortened V by 5 bases and J by 5 bases, and 9 bases separated the two germline ends. Germline V CDR1 and CDR2: GTSNPN, SVGIG (reference sequence). The CDR3 has 11 amino acids. The DNA of the CDR3 is TGTGCCTGGTCACAGGGTACTGAAGCTTTCTTT. Residues: CAWSQGTEAFF.

This clone was seen just once. The chain couples TRBV19 to TRBJ2-3, with TRBD2 matching 13 bases. The CDR3 sequence is 16 residues long. V was clipped by 5 bases and J by 0 bases; unmatched bases: 2. CDR1 is LNHDA, CDR2 SQIVND, per germline (reference sequence). Here the CDR3 DNA reads TGTGCCAGTAGTGCGACTAGCGGGGGGAGCACAGATACGCAGTATTTT. It codes for CASSATSGGSTDTQYF.

This chain uses TRBV7-9 with TRBJ1-5, with D tentatively TRBD1 (5 bases). Trimming stripped 4 bases from V and 4 bases from J, with 11 bases between. CDR3 length equals 14 residues. Per the germline V gene, CDR1 is SEHNR and CDR2 is FQNEAQ (reference sequence). CDR3 nucleotide sequence: TGTGCCAGCAGCTCGGTCAGGGATAATCAGCCCCAGCATTTT. Amino acids: CASSSVRDNQPQHF.

The chain uses TRBV5-4 and TRBJ2-7, with D hard to call. The length of the CDR3 is 14 residues. The germline V gene encodes CDR1 SGHNT and CDR2 YYREEE (reference sequence). V dropped 0 bases and J dropped 5 bases, with 12 bases sitting between them. CDR3 nucleotides: TGTGCCAGCAGCTTGGCCTTTTTGGCTGACGAGCAGTACTTC. It codes for CASSLAFLADEQYF.

This chain joins TRBV28 and TRBJ2-7, with D possibly matching TRBD2 (6 bases). The length of the CDR3 is 15 residues. Deletions cut 5 bases from V and 1 base from J, with 15 bases between. CDR1 MDHEN and CDR2 SYDVKM come from the germline V gene. The CDR3 DNA sequence: TGTGCCAGCAGTGACAACCGGGACTTTTCCTACGAGCAGTACTTC. It specifies CASSDNRDFSYEQYF.

V gene TRBV10-2 combines with J gene TRBJ1-2; 7 bases are shared with TRBD1. Trimming removed 6 bases from V and 2 bases from J; junction bases left unmatched: 12. The CDR3 sequence is 16 residues long. Germline-derived CDR1 and CDR2 are WSHSY and SAAADI. CDR3 region: CASSAKSGTVNYGYTF. The CDR3 DNA follows: TGCGCCAGCAGCGCTAAATCGGGGACAGTAAACTATGGCTACACCTTC.

This rearrangement joins TRBV20-1 to TRBJ2-7; TRBD2 is a possible D gene (6 bases). Trimming removed 3 bases from V and 7 bases from J, with 13 bases in between. The CDR3 covers 12 residues. Germline V gene lookup returns CDR1 DFQATT and CDR2 SNEGSKA (reference sequence). CDR3 region: CSASMGGSEQYF. CDR3 in DNA: TGCAGTGCTAGTATGGGGGGAAGTGAGCAGTACTTC.

The gene calls are TRBV19 and TRBJ2-5; D might be TRBD2 (5 bases). This CDR3 has 15 residues. The germline gives CDR1 LNHDA, CDR2 SQIVND (reference sequence). The V end was cut by 6 bases, the J end by 1 base, with 15 bases between. CDR3 bases: TGTGCCAGTAGCTCTTCAGGACTCCTCCAAGAGACCCAGTACTTC. Encoded protein: CASSSSGLLQETQYF.

This sequence joins TRBV5-1 and TRBJ1-2, with 9 bases lining up with TRBD1. Per the germline V gene, CDR1 is SGHRS and CDR2 is YFSETQ. The CDR3 runs 16 residues. Unmatched junction bases numbered 3, after V lost 0 bases and J lost 0 bases. The CDR3 DNA is TGCGCCAGCAGCTTGGGACAGGGGGGATCTAACTATGGCTACACCTTC. It encodes CASSLGQGGSNYGYTF.

This chain connects TRBV19 to TRBJ2-1, with TRBD2 matching over 8 bases. CDR3 length: 14 amino acids. Trimming at V came to 8 bases and at J to 2 bases, leaving 5 bases not matched to a gene. Per germline, CDR1 LNHDA and CDR2 SQIVND (reference sequence). This chain's CDR3 is CASWSGRAYNEQFF. Here the CDR3 DNA reads TGTGCCAGTTGGTCCGGGAGGGCCTACAATGAGCAGTTCTTC.